The table lists the clone carrying this T cell receptor beta chain with a few counts. The junction departs from the called germline gene at one end, perhaps through a read error. Patients from Seattle were sampled longitudinally, starting during active infection. These data are taken from a study of blood T cell repertoires in COVID-19. Turning to the study itself: Spain, Italy and the United States supplied samples that represented acute and convalescent COVID-19. The analysed material was cDNA or gDNA that came from T cells, B-cell-depleted T cells, or PBMCs.

CDR1 SEHNR and CDR2 FQNEAQ come from the germline V gene (reference sequence). The CDR3 is made up of 15 amino acids. Authors' processing steps: Reference gene primer amplification gave nucleated cell count estimates. The method was immunoSEQ multiplex PCR; TCRdb's version includes in-frame clones alone and lacks a portion of them. The D gene and trimming were derived from the DNA, and the V and J assignments and clone size from that table. The sample lists roughly 410,000 clones, over 75% occurring once. This TCR derives from a woman in her 40s with COVID-19, enrolled during active disease. The gene calls are TRBV7-9 and TRBJ1-6; 10 nucleotides line up with TRBD1. The sample comprised peripheral blood. Here the CDR3 DNA reads TGTGCCAGCAGCAGGTCCGGGACAGGGGATCCGACTAGGAACTTT. Translation gives CASSRSGTGDPTRNF.